Listed below are T cell receptor beta chains from one sample, sequenced in a study of Graves' ophthalmopathy and Graves' hyperthyroidism. Using its own MiXCR run on the multiplex PCR reads, TCRdb lists one record per CDR3 protein. The sample carries about 400,000 distinct CDR3 sequences, about 18% recorded once. The sample taken for sequencing was peripheral blood. The receptors were sampled from a woman aged 18-29 years with Graves' ophthalmopathy. Each CDR3 is given with its conserved first and last residue. Fields, in order: clone size, V gene, D gene, J gene, CDR3 DNA, CDR3 protein. A D gene is named only where the DNA matches it firmly. Clone size is shown for a subset of rows, as once, few, many or a class of expanded clone.

clone size: many; V gene: TRBV4-1; D gene: -; J gene: TRBJ1-6; CDR3 DNA: TGCGCCAGCAGCCTACCAGGGTTATATTCACCCCTCCACTTT; CDR3 protein: CASSLPGLYSPLHF
clone size: few; V gene: TRBV28; D gene: TRBD2; J gene: TRBJ2-5; CDR3 DNA: TGTGCCAGCAGGGGACTAGCGGGAGTTCGGCAAGAGACCCAGTACTTC; CDR3 protein: CASRGLAGVRQETQYF
clone size: many; V gene: TRBV4-3; D gene: TRBD2; J gene: TRBJ2-2; CDR3 DNA: TGCGCCAGCAGCCCAGAGACTAGCGGGGGGGCCGGGGAGCTGTTTTTT; CDR3 protein: CASSPETSGGAGELFF
clone size: -; V gene: TRBV6-2/TRBV6-3; D gene: -; J gene: TRBJ2-7; CDR3 DNA: TGTGCCAGCAGTTCCTACAGGGTTCGCTACGAGCAGTACTTC; CDR3 protein: CASSSYRVRYEQYF
clone size: -; V gene: TRBV7-8; D gene: -; J gene: TRBJ1-1; CDR3 DNA: TGTGCCAGCAGCCCCGGTCTGGGGCCGAACACTGAAGCTTTCTTT; CDR3 protein: CASSPGLGPNTEAFF
clone size: many; V gene: TRBV28; D gene: -; J gene: TRBJ1-2; CDR3 DNA: TGTGCCAGCAGAACGCGGACCGCGGGGGGCTACACCTTC; CDR3 protein: CASRTRTAGGYTF
clone size: many; V gene: TRBV30; D gene: -; J gene: TRBJ2-4; CDR3 DNA: TGTGCCTGGAGGGGGATGCGGGAAGCCAAAAACATTCAGTACTTC; CDR3 protein: CAWRGMREAKNIQYF
clone size: -; V gene: TRBV28; D gene: TRBD2; J gene: TRBJ2-7; CDR3 DNA: TGTGCCAGCAGAATAGCGGGAGACGAGCAGTACTTC; CDR3 protein: CASRIAGDEQYF
clone size: many; V gene: TRBV29-1; D gene: -; J gene: TRBJ1-3; CDR3 DNA: TGCAGTGCCCGTCGGGGATCAGGAAACACCATATATTTT; CDR3 protein: CSARRGSGNTIYF
clone size: many; V gene: TRBV6-2/TRBV6-3; D gene: TRBD1; J gene: TRBJ2-2; CDR3 DNA: TGTGCCAGCAGTTTAATATTGCGGACAGGGAGCATCGGGGAGCTGTTTTTT; CDR3 protein: CASSLILRTGSIGELFF
clone size: -; V gene: TRBV24-1; D gene: -; J gene: TRBJ2-2; CDR3 DNA: TGTGCCACCAGTGATTTCCCACAACTAAGACAAGACACCGGGGAGCTGTTTTTT; CDR3 protein: CATSDFPQLRQDTGELFF
clone size: many; V gene: TRBV20-1; D gene: TRBD2; J gene: TRBJ2-5; CDR3 DNA: TGCAGTGCTAGAGAGGGGGCTAGCGGGAAAGAGACCCAGTACTTC; CDR3 protein: CSAREGASGKETQYF
clone size: -; V gene: TRBV6-1; D gene: -; J gene: TRBJ1-2; CDR3 DNA: TGTGCCAGCAGTGAGGATCACTCGGGTGGCTACACCTTC; CDR3 protein: CASSEDHSGGYTF
clone size: many; V gene: TRBV20-1; D gene: -; J gene: TRBJ2-3; CDR3 DNA: TGCAGTGCTACTAAAAACACAGATACGCAGTATTTT; CDR3 protein: CSATKNTDTQYF
clone size: -; V gene: TRBV30; D gene: -; J gene: TRBJ1-5; CDR3 DNA: TGTGCCTGGAGCTGGGGAAATCAGCCCCAGCATTTT; CDR3 protein: CAWSWGNQPQHF
clone size: many; V gene: TRBV10-3; D gene: -; J gene: TRBJ1-1; CDR3 DNA: TGTGCCATCAATGACCCCGGGAAGGGGGGAAGCACTGAAGCTTTCTTT; CDR3 protein: CAINDPGKGGSTEAFF
clone size: many; V gene: TRBV4-2; D gene: -; J gene: TRBJ1-2; CDR3 DNA: TGTGCCAGCAGCCAAGACGGTGGCTACACCTTC; CDR3 protein: CASSQDGGYTF